This passage covers 21 T cell receptor delta chains from one sample sequenced in a study of Vδ1+ human thymocytes. Study results and limitations: Thymic TRG and TRD repertoires appeared highly polyclonal.

The template was reverse-transcribed extracted RNA. Multiplex PCR used pooled V-gene forward primers and a constant-region reverse primer to amplify CDR3s. TCRdb reprocessed the multiplex PCR reads using CATT. Here the sample spans about 58,000 delta-chain clones, about 15% being singletons. No cognate antigen is known for these TCRs. Sequencing was performed on Vdelta1+ gamma-delta thymocytes from the thymus. Stated subset: FACS-sorted CD3+ TCRalphabeta- TCRVdelta1+ TCRVdelta2- thymocytes. The source is a girl in the first two years of life who had congenital heart surgery.

The chain carries TRDV1 and TRDJ1; no firm D call. V lost 3 bases and J lost 0, with 26 bases in between. This CDR3 spans 20 amino acids. Per germline, CDR1 TSWWSYY and CDR2 QGS. CDR3 nucleotides: TGTGCTCTTGGGGAGACTACCAGCGGGAAAATTACGGCCTACACCGATAAACTCATCTTT. Residues: CALGETTSGKITAYTDKLIF.

The chain carries TRAV29/DV5 and TRDJ1; 7 bases fit TRDD3. CDR1 is NSMFDY, CDR2 ISSIKDK, per germline. Trimming cost V 2 bases and J 5 bases; bases outside gene matches: 15. The CDR3 length is 16 residues. The CDR3 bases are TGTGCAGCAAGAGAGGTTTGGTGGATACGGCATGATAAACTCATCTTT. Its protein is CAAREVWWIRHDKLIF.

The chain recombines TRDV1 with TRDJ1; 11 bases are a match to TRDD3. There are 21 residues in the CDR3. Germline CDR1 reads TSWWSYY; CDR2 reads QGS. V was clipped by 3 bases and J by 2 bases; unmatched bases: 20. The CDR3 region is CALGEGLPTPSGGYLTDKLIF. CDR3 coding DNA: TGTGCTCTTGGGGAGGGCCTTCCTACCCCTTCTGGGGGATACCTAACCGATAAACTCATCTTT.

This clone was counted a few times. V usage is TRDV1 and J usage is TRDJ1; no clear D. The CDR3 has 15 amino acids. V lost 2 bases and J lost 0, with 10 bases in between. Germline values: CDR1 TSWWSYY, CDR2 QGS. CDR3 in amino acids: CALGEIRADTDKLIF. CDR3 DNA: TGTGCTCTTGGGGAAATAAGGGCGGACACCGATAAACTCATCTTT.

This clone was seen only a few times. The V gene is TRDV1, the J gene TRDJ1; no reliable D call. Germline V CDR1 and CDR2: TSWWSYY, QGS. The CDR3 extends over 20 amino acids. The V end lost 5 bases, the J end lost 0 bases, and 28 bases lay between the germline ends. The CDR3 is CALGKGYPPRVGRNTDKLIF. As DNA, the CDR3 is TGTGCTCTTGGGAAAGGTTATCCCCCTCGAGTGGGCCGAAACACCGATAAACTCATCTTT.

Concerning this clone itself: The sample holds other DNA sequences that translate to the same CDR3. The J gene is TRDJ1, the V gene TRDV1; 7 nucleotides align to TRDD2. CDR1 TSWWSYY and CDR2 QGS come from the germline V gene. V trimming: 3 bases; J trimming: 6 bases; junction bases outside the gene matches: 16. The CDR3 loop spans 17 amino acids. The CDR3 is CALGDPFLLQGDYKLIF. The CDR3 nucleotides read TGTGCTCTTGGGGATCCTTTCCTACTTCAGGGAGATTATAAACTCATCTTT.

This clone was detected only a few times. The chain recombines TRDV1 with TRDJ1; 10 bases line up with TRDD3. The germline V gene encodes CDR1 TSWWSYY and CDR2 QGS. The CDR3 consists of 19 residues. V shed 1 base, J shed 3 bases, and the junction held 14 bases outside the gene matches. CDR3 coding DNA: TGTGCTCTTGGGGAACCGCCGACCTACATACTGGGGGATTCCGATAAACTCATCTTT. It translates to CALGEPPTYILGDSDKLIF.

This chain links TRDV1 with TRDJ1; D possibly corresponds to TRDD2 (6 bases). Trimming took 4 bases from V and 1 from J, leaving 28 bases between them. Germline CDR1 reads TSWWSYY; CDR2 reads QGS. This CDR3 comprises 20 residues. This CDR3 reads CALGGPPTTVGPSRTDKLIF. The CDR3 DNA reads TGTGCTCTTGGGGGCCCTCCTACCACTGTGGGTCCCTCCCGCACCGATAAACTCATCTTT.

This clone has a handful of counts. The chain joins TRDV1 to TRDJ1; D is ambiguous. Germline V gives CDR1 TSWWSYY, CDR2 QGS. V gave up 0 bases and J gave up 7 bases, with 18 bases separating them. The CDR3 loop spans 16 amino acids. DNA of the CDR3: TGTGCTCTTGGGGAACTAGGTCCCCCTCGAAGAGCTAAACTCATCTTT. Protein product: CALGELGPPRRAKLIF.

The chain is built from TRDV1 and TRDJ1; TRDD2 matches at 8 bases. The V and J ends lost 4 bases and 1 base, in that order; junction bases with no gene match: 20. Per germline, CDR1 TSWWSYY and CDR2 QGS. This CDR3 contains 20 residues. CDR3 coding DNA: TGTGCTCTTGGGGTAGCTTCCTACGGGTTGAGTAGGAAAACCACCGATAAACTCATCTTT. Translation gives CALGVASYGLSRKTTDKLIF.

The chain couples TRDV1 to TRDJ1; TRDD3 is a possible D gene (6 bases). V was pared by 3 bases and J by 6 bases, with 11 bases between. This CDR3 is 13 amino acids long. The germline V gene has CDR1 TSWWSYY and CDR2 QGS. Here the CDR3 reads CALGEHRGNKLIF. The CDR3 DNA follows: TGTGCTCTTGGGGAGCATCGGGGGAATAAACTCATCTTT.

This clone has more than one count but fewer than ten. The chain couples TRDV2 to TRDJ1; 11 positions agree with TRDD3. The trim removed 5 bases at V and 3 bases at J, leaving 7 bases unmatched. Per the germline V gene, CDR1 is GEAIGNYY and CDR2 is EKD. The CDR3 sequence is 15 residues long. This chain's CDR3 is CACALGDIRADKLIF. In DNA form, the CDR3 reads TGTGCCTGTGCACTGGGGGATATAAGGGCCGATAAACTCATCTTT.

The chain uses TRDV1 and TRDJ1, with 10 bases matching TRDD3. Per the germline V gene, CDR1 is TSWWSYY and CDR2 is QGS. The CDR3 runs to 22 residues. Losses at the gene ends were 2 bases for V and 2 bases for J; bases not matched to a gene: 23. CDR3 nucleotide sequence: TGTGCTCTTGGGGAAAGGAGGTATCCCCCGGGGGATACGAGTGGAACAACCGATAAACTCATCTTT. This sequence encodes CALGERRYPPGDTSGTTDKLIF.

The chain combines TRDV2 with TRDJ1; 9 bases fit TRDD3. The V gene's germline CDR1 is GEAIGNYY and CDR2 EKD. The CDR3 is 20 amino acids. V was pared by 0 bases and J by 3 bases, with 19 bases of the junction left unmatched. This CDR3 is CACDTGCLGDVRLGPDKLIF. The CDR3 region has the DNA TGTGCCTGTGACACCGGCTGTCTGGGGGATGTTCGATTGGGACCCGATAAACTCATCTTT.

This clone has just a few counts. The chain employs TRDV1 and TRDJ1; 11 nucleotides align to TRDD3. V shed 4 bases and J 4 bases; nucleotides not matched to a gene: 29. The CDR3 covers 23 residues. Germline CDR1 and CDR2: TSWWSYY and QGS. As DNA, the CDR3 is TGTGCTCTTGGGGTCCCTGGAGAACCACCCTACGGCCCATCGACTGGGGGATACGATAAACTCATCTTT. Residues: CALGVPGEPPYGPSTGGYDKLIF.

To note about this clone: Being one base from a much bigger clone, this may be a read error. The J gene is TRDJ3, the V gene TRDV2; D remains unclear. The ends were cut back, 0 bases at V and 1 base at J, with 6 bases in the middle. CDR3 length: 16 residues. The germline gives CDR1 GEAIGNYY, CDR2 EKD. CDR3 coding DNA: TGTGCCTGTGACACCGCAGGTTCCTGGGACACCCGACAGATGTTTTTC. Its protein is CACDTAGSWDTRQMFF.

V gene TRDV1 combines with J gene TRDJ1; tentatively, D is TRDD2 or TRDD3 (6 bases each). This CDR3 spans 18 amino acids. V gave up 0 bases and J gave up 4 bases, with 21 bases separating them. Germline V gene data show CDR1 as TSWWSYY and CDR2 as QGS. The DNA of the CDR3 is TGTGCTCTTGGGGAACTAAAATCCTACGGTCATGGGGGCGATAAACTCATCTTT. Its translation is CALGELKSYGHGGDKLIF.

This chain uses TRDV1 with TRDJ1; TRDD3 aligns across 12 bases. The junction had 23 bases not matched to a gene; V was cut back by 4 bases and J by 2 bases. This CDR3 spans 22 amino acids. The germline V gene has CDR1 TSWWSYY and CDR2 QGS. The CDR3 DNA is TGTGCTCTTGGGGGCCTTCGAACGTATCCGGATACTGGGGGATACAGTACCGATAAACTCATCTTT. Its protein product is CALGGLRTYPDTGGYSTDKLIF.

As to this clone: Since a much larger clone is just one base distant, this may be a read error. The same CDR3 arises from other DNA sequences in this sample as well. This chain joins TRAV29/DV5 and TRDJ1; D possibly corresponds to TRDD2 (5 bases). The germline V gene has CDR1 NSMFDY and CDR2 ISSIKDK. This CDR3 comprises 13 residues. The CDR3 region has the DNA TGTGCCGCACCTCCTTCGGTTCACGTTGGACTCATCTTT. This sequence encodes CAAPPSVHVGLIF.

This clone was detected a few times. J is TRDJ1 and V is TRDV1, with 8 bases that match TRDD3. This CDR3 contains 21 residues. V was pared by 4 bases and J by 2 bases, with 24 bases of the junction left unmatched. Per the germline V gene, CDR1 is TSWWSYY and CDR2 is QGS. CDR3: CALGAGRTPRTGGQGTDKLIF. The CDR3 DNA reads TGTGCTCTTGGGGCCGGCCGGACGCCTCGTACTGGGGGCCAGGGGACCGATAAACTCATCTTT.

This chain joins TRDV1 and TRDJ1; 9 bases map to TRDD3. J lost 0 bases, V lost 2 bases, and 16 bases had no gene match. This CDR3 contains 20 residues. Germline V gene lookup returns CDR1 TSWWSYY and CDR2 QGS. The CDR3 DNA follows: TGTGCTCTTGGGGAAAGTCCTAGGCTCAGCCCTGGGGGATACACCGATAAACTCATCTTT. This encodes CALGESPRLSPGGYTDKLIF.